This TCR beta chain comes out of a study of cytomegalovirus exposure and HLA in healthy donors (dated by TCRdb to between 2016 and 2019). Broadly, across the study: An earlier analysis of several hundred of the donors reported 250 to 300 Gb of sequence data and around 120 million unique TCR beta sequences from some 180 million T cells. An early release covering 550 to 700 HLA-typed donors comprised approximately 290 gigabases of sequencing data and roughly 86 million unique TCR sequences. Of the 300 to 500 genotyped donors, 75% to 85% were placed in the genetic ancestry cluster associated with self-reported Caucasian donors. The aim of the study was to test whether cataloging public T cell receptors could identify signatures of past pathogen exposure. The study profiled the T cell repertoires of hundreds of subjects by immunosequencing and related them to cytomegalovirus serostatus. A separate validation cohort of about 110 different subjects was used in addition to the approximately 670-subject first cohort. The study combined high-throughput TCR immunosequencing, statistical association of individual TCRs with disease status, and machine learning to predict cytomegalovirus infection status. A later analysis re-examined previously published TCR beta repertoires from just over 650 donors and added high-resolution HLA genotyping to investigate patterns of TCR occurrence. Rather than using new phenotypic data, the later analysis identified candidate immune exposures from TCR beta sequences and from how often those sequences occurred across donors. In an earlier analysis of a few hundred of the donors, high-throughput TCR beta sequencing was used to judge whether each TCR beta V gene segment behaved as functional or pseudogenic. Donor age, sex, ethnicity and CMV serostatus were compiled alongside the repertoire data. A later genetic analysis used genome-wide SNP genotypes for 398 of the 666 donors, treating that subset as a discovery cohort. Every repertoire in the discovery cohort had been generated on one and the same sequencing platform. HLA typing covered class I and class II loci at four-digit resolution. Typing coverage differed by locus: A, B, C, DRB1 and DQB1 were typed in roughly 620-630 donors, DQA1 in about 500, DPA1 in over 600, and DPB1 in approximately 450. Four to six DR-DQ haplotypes were handled as single units for association and clustering, since linkage in the cohort was strong. Among several hundred genotyped donors of the cohort, an average of about 240,000 unique TCR beta nucleotide sequences was sequenced per donor, of which 15% to 20% were non-productive. General study outcomes and caveats: Because counts were too low, 15 to 20 rarely observed V segments, including chromosome 9 orphons, were left out of the earlier analysis of about 620 of the donors. The cohort was sequenced for TCR beta chains only, and without alpha or paired-chain data the features that could be detected were limited. A further reported finding was that TCR beta sequences accurately predicted the HLA-A and HLA-B alleles for most subjects in the first cohort. The presence/absence analyses assumed that sequencing depth was roughly uniform across donors, and that assumption may not be true. It was suggested by the authors that the approach could potentially be generalized to other disease states and immunological phenotypes. HLA typing was unavailable for some donors at each locus, so association tests used only the typed subset. In a later genetic analysis, fewer N-insertions in productive TCRs were reported among donors in an Asian-associated ancestry cluster than the roughly 700-donor mean. Correlated functional status among segregating V segments might be attributable to linkage disequilibrium, but an unknown experimental factor could not be ruled out. In a later analysis, HLA-associated TCR beta chains showed more clonal expansion and lower generation probabilities than non-associated chains that were equally common. Three of the identified cytomegalovirus-associated TCR beta chains were confirmed in vitro to be specific for cytomegalovirus antigens. In a later analysis, more than 15,000 TCR beta sequences were associated with specific HLA alleles at a false discovery rate of 0.05. The classifier was reported to diagnose cytomegalovirus status with high specificity and sensitivity in both the original and validation cohorts. When HLA alleles, especially DR and DQ, strongly co-occurred, attributing TCR associations to individual alleles was difficult. Some IMGT-functional V segments, including TRBV6-2 and TRBV6-3, could not be distinguished by the 87-base-pair reads and were therefore excluded. Broadly in line with IMGT annotations, most TCR beta V segments showed up in productive rearrangements about 90% or about 30% of the time in an earlier analysis of 450 to 750 of the donors. A later analysis found that most CMV-associated TCR beta chains appeared HLA-restricted, with HLA associations seemingly driven largely by CMV exposure. In a later analysis, the rate of TCR association differed among HLA loci, with DRB1 alleles having the most associated TCRs and HLA-C alleles having the fewest. In a later genetic analysis, a missense DCLRE1C variant was associated with V-gene and J-gene trimming of TCR beta chains, and the association was replicated in an independent cohort. Across donors, most TCR sequences were observed very rarely, whereas some public TCRs were present in many individuals. A later analysis reported that several top co-occurrence clusters appeared linked to parvovirus B19, influenza, CMV and Epstein-Barr virus. A cluster of highly shared sequence variants was judged likely to represent a technical artifact of the sequencing pipeline. In the study, around 160 TCR beta chains were listed as associated with cytomegalovirus. The only immune exposure information available for the cohort was CMV serostatus.

The library was produced with the immunoSEQ multiplex PCR assay. For the multiplex PCR, a mixture combining 60 forward primers for TCR Vbeta segments and 13 reverse primers for TCR Jbeta segments was used. The CDR3 region of rearranged TCR beta genes was amplified from genomic DNA by a multiplex PCR assay. The Illumina HiSeq System was used to sequence the amplified TCR beta libraries as 87-base-pair reads. The original methods were these. Across the roughly 700 repertoires, a later analysis counted 60 million to 90 million unique TCR beta chains, around 11 million of which were shared by at least two donors. Raw reads were error-corrected and collapsed into unique sequences by a nearest-neighbor algorithm in which closely related sequences were merged to remove PCR and sequencing errors. To assign V, D and J gene segments, CDR3 sequences were aligned to IMGT reference sequences. For a sequence to be retained, a match of at least six nucleotides was required to both a V gene segment and a J gene segment. Rearrangements were classified as productive when the CDR3 lacked stop codons and remained in frame with V and J, and all other rearrangements were classified as non-productive. Following IMGT convention, CDR3 was defined as the stretch from the second conserved V-encoded cysteine to the conserved J-encoded phenylalanine. The earlier analysis of about 500 of the donors excluded sequences that lacked an unambiguous match to a single V gene segment. In an earlier analysis of approximately 590 of the donors, V segments were called functional above 56.7% productive rearrangements and were called segregating when the between-donor standard deviation exceeded 5%. A statistical classification framework was developed to diagnose cytomegalovirus status using the catalog of TCR beta chain sequences. In a later analysis, TCR nucleotide sequences were compared against IMGT/GENE-DB human TR gene sequences so that V and J genes could be assigned. The TCRdist pipeline was used in a later analysis to assign CDR3 sequences and most-parsimonious VDJ recombination scenarios. A later analysis defined each TCR beta chain by its CDR3 amino acid sequence plus V-gene family, and excluded reads lacking a unique V-gene family. A later analysis removed roughly 590 highly shared, low-generation-probability nucleotide sequences to deal with suspected cross-contamination and a sequencing artifact. In a later analysis, a clonal expansion index for each public chain was calculated from normalized within-repertoire ranks of inferred template counts. Generation probabilities in a later analysis came from a VDJ recombination model fitted to out-of-frame rearrangements, and those results were checked against IGoR. In a later analysis, TCR-TCR, TCR-HLA and TCR-CMV co-occurrence was scored with hypergeometric tests, and a repertoire-size bias correction was applied to TCR pairs. To estimate false discovery rates, a later analysis permuted the HLA or CMV assignments 20 times. In a later analysis, co-occurring TCRs were grouped using DBSCAN, and TCRdist sequence similarity was added for clustering within HLA-allele-positive subsets. Co-occurrence clustering excluded repertoires with fewer than 30,000 or more than 120,000 public chains, plus five with anomalous nucleotide sharing. TCRdb took this table from immuneACCESS and kept in-frame rearrangements with V and J called. Such tables lack part of the clones; where checked against another copy, unresolved V genes explain under half of the gap, and the rest is unexplained. V and J calls plus clone size are reproduced from that table; the DNA served to infer D and trimming. The sample includes 110,000 or so clones, with roughly 79% observed a single time. Roughly 2.2% of the sample rests with the top ten.

In total, 666 healthy bone marrow donors made up the cohort. All cohort members were sampled while nominally healthy, although unrecorded immune exposures were likely present. The donor tested CMV seronegative, placing the donor among the 350 or so seronegative members of the cohort. Each donor provided a peripheral blood sample, and peripheral blood mononuclear cells were used for TCR beta sequencing. The Qiagen DNeasy Blood Extraction Kit was used to extract genomic DNA from the blood cell samples. About this clone itself: Its antigen is still unknown. Base quality data are lacking; no much larger clone is found one base away.

From cysteine to phenylalanine, the CDR3 is 16 amino acids long. Only the CDR3 DNA is retained, 48 bases long and in frame from the first base. The germline V gene specifies SNHLY as CDR1 and FYNNEI as CDR2. The germline V end is reduced by 7 bases and the J end by 2 bases; junction bases left unmatched: 7. The receptor comes from a woman aged 25 to 39 in good health and CMV-seronegative. The V and J genes are TRBV2 and TRBJ2-2, with TRBD2 matching 10 junction bases. The sequenced sample was PBMCs. CDR3 loop: CASTTPSGSNTGELFF. The DNA sequence is as follows: TGTGCCAGCACAACACCTAGCGGGAGCAACACCGGGGAGCTGTTTTTT.